The present T cell receptor (beta chain) was sequenced within a study of CD4 and CD8 cells across lung adenocarcinoma regions. The CDR3 runs 15 residues. CDR1 and CDR2 (germline): SGHNT, YENEEA. TCRdb itself ran the PCR reads through MiXCR, one entry per CDR3 protein. The table has almost 5,000 distinct CDR3 sequences, roughly three fifths seen once; the top ten hold around 15%. Donors had localized lung adenocarcinoma, a non-small cell lung cancer. The chain employs TRBV11-3 and TRBJ2-1, with a tentative D call TRBD1 (6 bases). The DNA matches TRBJ2-5 better at its end, which makes the J call doubtful. Sequencing input: CD4+ T cells from the center of a lung tumor. The sequence was collected from a male donor with lung adenocarcinoma. The CD4 and CD8 labels of this study may be unreliable. CDR3 region: CASSLGPGAGETQYF. The CDR3 nucleotides read TGTGCCAGCAGCTTAGGTCCAGGGGCAGGTGAGACCCAGTACTTC.